This entry is about one T cell receptor (beta chain). Its antigen is still unknown. Between the trimmed V and J ends, which lost 0 bases and 8 bases, there was a span of 16 bases. The CDR3 runs to 15 residues. Germline V gene data show CDR1 as MNHNS and CDR2 as SASEGT. The source of the sample is a study of cytomegalovirus exposure and HLA in healthy donors. Study-level results: One cluster of highly shared sequence variants probably arose as a sequencing artifact. TCR association rates varied by HLA locus in a later analysis, with DRB1 highest and HLA-C lowest.

The PCR was carried out with 60 Vbeta primers and 13 Jbeta primers. The data were produced by immunoSEQ multiplex PCR, yet TCRdb's version contains in-frame clones alone and is incomplete. The data contain 55,000 to 75,000 clones, 62% of them singletons. The sequence derives from a man aged 25-45 years in good health and CMV-seronegative. The sample taken for sequencing was PBMCs. This sequence joins TRBV6-1 and TRBJ1-2, with TRBD1 as a possible D gene (5 bases). CDR3 loop: CASSEARNLDMGYTF. The CDR3 nucleotides are TGTGCCAGCAGTGAAGCGCGGAATCTGGACATGGGCTACACCTTC.